This T cell receptor beta chain was sequenced for a study of breast tumors, draining lymph nodes, adjacent tissues. General observations from the study: Compared with basal-like, luminal-like tumors shared significantly more repertoire with nontumor tissue. Tumor repertoires ranked between lymph nodes and nontumor tissue in diversity, with V and J gene preferences. The data were judged consistent with most tumor T cells coming from lymph node and expanding in tumor. That most tumor T cells come from lymph nodes remained unproven.

TCRdb ran MiXCR on the multiplex PCR reads and lists one entry per CDR3 protein. In the table there are about 13,000 distinct CDR3 sequences, about 62% of which are singletons. Germline-derived CDR1 and CDR2 are DFQATT and SNEGSKA (reference sequence). V lost 5 bases and J lost 1, with 14 bases in between. The CDR3 consists of 15 residues. As regards this clonotype: Its antigen remains unknown.

The chain uses TRBV20-1 and TRBJ2-2; tentatively, D is TRBD2 (5 bases). The TCR comes from a female donor with breast cancer. Some clones in this sample may be carry-over from other donors' samples. Sequencing was performed on tumor-adjacent breast tissue. CDR3 DNA sequence: TGCAGTGCTCCAAGGGCGGGCTTGAACACCGGGGAGCTGTTTTTT. Its protein product is CSAPRAGLNTGELFF.